The present TCR beta chain was sequenced within a study of CD8+ T cells in alopecia areata. Details on this clone: Its antigen is not identified.

The CDR3 is 12 residues long. V was trimmed by 6 bases and J by 4 bases, leaving 9 bases between them. Germline loops: CDR1 ENHRY, CDR2 SYGVKD. Study-wide results and limits: In scalp samples, resident alphabeta T cells of normal skin are also sequenced.

Sequencing templates came from extracted RNA that was reverse transcribed into cDNA. Some clones are missing from TCRdb's copy, which holds only in-frame ones; the method was immunoSEQ multiplex PCR. Among fewer than 110,000 clones listed, 55% were seen once. The chain links TRBV10-3 to TRBJ2-5; TRBD2 might be the D (6 bases). Specimen: CD4+ T cells sorted from blood. The clonotype was recovered from a human donor in good health. CDR3 sequence: CAISGAGETQYF. The CDR3 bases are TGTGCCATCAGCGGAGCGGGAGAGACCCAGTACTTC.